This T cell receptor beta chain is from a study of siplizumab effects on memory and regulatory T cells. Study-wide findings and caveats: A minor share of alloreactive clones matched unstimulated subsets. It seemed that naive T cells were more diverse than memory cells and were major contributors to the alloresponse. Mappable alloreactive CD4+ clones averaged 68.8% Treg-derived with siplizumab versus around 25% in controls.

Concerning this clone: Its antigen is not known.

Germline V gives CDR1 SGHTA, CDR2 FQGNSA. Trimming took 2 bases from V and 2 from J; bases not matched to a gene: 5. The CDR3 is 15 residues long. Libraries were prepared by immunoSEQ multiplex PCR; TCRdb keeps only in-frame clonotypes and omits some of them. The table records 100,000 to 120,000 clones, 93% of them present only once. The sample comprised CD4+ T cells sorted from blood. The sequence came from a human donor in good health. This chain uses TRBV7-2 with TRBJ2-7; TRBD2 aligns across 8 bases. The CDR3 DNA sequence: TGTGCCAGCAGCTTACGTCGCGGGAGGCCCTACGAGCAGTACTTC. Translating gives CASSLRRGRPYEQYF.